This passage covers 19 T cell receptor beta chains from one sample sequenced in a study of T cell responses to AZD1222 COVID-19 vaccine. TCRdb keeps only in-frame clones here, not all; method: immunoSEQ multiplex PCR. The data hold about 150,000 clones, with 94% observed a single time. This specimen was peripheral blood, taken on day 0 of AZD1222 vaccination. The receptors were gathered from an adult in good health.

The J gene is TRBJ1-5, the V gene TRBV27; D ambiguous. The germline V and J ends were trimmed by 0 bases and 7 bases, with 22 bases remaining between them. The CDR3 loop spans 18 amino acids. Germline CDR1 MNHEY, CDR2 SMNVEV (reference sequence). In DNA, the CDR3 is TGTGCCAGCAGTTTATCTTCCGGGCTTACCCCCACGGTACAGCCCCAGCATTTT. Translation gives CASSLSSGLTPTVQPQHF.

This clone turned up a few times. This chain joins TRBV4-1 and TRBJ2-3, with D possibly TRBD2 on 6 matching bases. CDR3 length equals 14 residues. V lost 3 bases and J 4 bases, leaving 11 bases between the germline ends. The germline gives CDR1 MGHRA, CDR2 YSYEKL. CDR3 nucleotides: TGCGCCAGCAGCCAGCAGGCGGGGCCAGATACGCAGTATTTT. Translation: CASSQQAGPDTQYF.

This clone was seen only a few times. The chain links TRBV6-4 to TRBJ1-2, with 7 bases fitting TRBD1. V gave up 2 bases and J gave up 8 bases; unmatched junction bases: 14. Germline V lookup: CDR1 MRHNA, CDR2 SNTAGT. The CDR3 is 16 amino acids. CDR3 residues: CASSDESSEGAKGYTF. The CDR3, as DNA: TGTGCCAGCAGTGACGAGTCGTCCGAGGGGGCAAAAGGCTACACCTTC.

This chain links TRBV6-2 or TRBV6-3 with TRBJ2-1; 10 bases match TRBD2. The V gene's germline CDR1 is MNHEY and CDR2 SVGEGT. V dropped 3 bases and J dropped 6; count of bases not matched to a gene: 5. This CDR3 spans 15 amino acids. In DNA, the CDR3 is TGTGCCAGCAGTTATCTAGCGGGAGAAGGCAATGAGCAGTTCTTC. Translating gives CASSYLAGEGNEQFF.

This clone was observed a single time. The chain is built from TRBV7-3 and TRBJ1-6, with 7 bases aligning to TRBD1. CDR3 length equals 14 residues. The junction had 8 bases not matched to a gene; V was cut back by 5 bases and J by 10 bases. In germline, CDR1 is SGHTA, CDR2 FQGTGA. The CDR3 bases are TGTGCCAGCAGCCCAGGACAGGCAGGCTCACCCCTCCACTTT. This codes for CASSPGQAGSPLHF.

The chain joins TRBV5-1 to TRBJ1-3; possibly TRBD1 for D (5 bases). The length of the CDR3 is 17 residues. Germline CDR1 reads SGHRS; CDR2 reads YFSETQ. V lost 0 bases, J lost 0 bases, and 13 bases lay in between. CDR3 loop: CASSLASGTRSGNTIYF. In nucleotides, the CDR3 is TGCGCCAGCAGCTTGGCTTCAGGGACCCGCTCTGGAAACACCATATATTTT.

The chain carries TRBV6-5 and TRBJ1-5, with a possible D match to TRBD1 (5 bases). Trimming took 8 bases from V and 9 from J, leaving 14 bases between them. This CDR3 contains 12 residues. Germline values: CDR1 MNHEY, CDR2 SVGAGI. The CDR3 region is CASGTAERPQHF. In nucleotides, the CDR3 is TGTGCCAGCGGGACTGCCGAGCGGCCCCAGCATTTT.

The J gene is TRBJ1-3, the V gene TRBV7-2; D call uncertain. Germline V gene data show CDR1 as SGHTA and CDR2 as FQGNSA. The germline V and J ends were trimmed by 1 base and 0 bases, with 7 bases remaining between them. The CDR3 has 15 residues. The CDR3 spells CASSLVSVSGNTIYF. CDR3 coding DNA: TGTGCCAGCAGCTTAGTTTCTGTCTCTGGAAACACCATATATTTT.

This chain connects TRBV28 to TRBJ1-1, with unresolved D. The CDR3 contains 14 residues. V dropped 2 bases and J dropped 1 base, with 8 bases sitting between them. Germline V gene data show CDR1 as MDHEN and CDR2 as SYDVKM. The chain's CDR3 is CASSLPQKNTEAFF. As DNA, the CDR3 is TGTGCCAGCAGTTTACCCCAGAAGAACACTGAAGCTTTCTTT.

The genes are TRBV7-6 and TRBJ2-1; D might be TRBD2 (6 bases). Germline V lookup: CDR1 SGHVS, CDR2 FNYEAQ. The CDR3 extends over 12 amino acids. Trimming shortened V by 4 bases and J by 9 bases, and 10 bases separated the two germline ends. The CDR3 spells CASSSTSIEQFF. CDR3 nucleotides: TGTGCCAGCAGCTCTACTAGCATTGAGCAGTTCTTC.

The CDR3 sequence: CASSPHRAGNTIYF. The CDR3 DNA reads as TGTGCCAGCAGCCCTCACAGGGCCGGAAACACCATATATTTT. The chain carries TRBV28 and TRBJ1-3, with a tentative D call TRBD1 (6 bases). This CDR3 region has 14 residues. Germline CDR1 MDHEN, CDR2 SYDVKM. The V end lost 6 bases, the J end lost 4 bases, and 13 bases lay between the germline ends.

V gene TRBV2 combines with J gene TRBJ1-1; D gene unclear. This CDR3 is built from 16 residues. Germline V lookup: CDR1 SNHLY, CDR2 FYNNEI. V shed 2 bases and J shed 4 bases, with 17 bases lying between them. The CDR3 DNA reads as TGTGCCAGCAGTGAACTCGATCCCCGTACGAGCACTGAAGCTTTCTTT. Translated: CASSELDPRTSTEAFF.

V gene TRBV4-1 combines with J gene TRBJ2-3, with a tentative D call TRBD2 (6 bases). V lost 1 base and J 4 bases, leaving 18 bases between the germline ends. The CDR3 contains 17 residues. The germline V gene has CDR1 MGHRA and CDR2 YSYEKL. CDR3 sequence (DNA): TGCGCCAGCAGCCAAGGGATACTAGCTGGGGACCCAGATACGCAGTATTTT. It codes for CASSQGILAGDPDTQYF.

The V and J genes are TRBV18 and TRBJ2-1; D is unresolved. Trimming removed 5 bases from V and 7 bases from J, with 12 bases in between. The germline V gene has CDR1 KGHSH and CDR2 LQKENI. The CDR3 is 13 residues long. The CDR3 reads CASSAALGNEQFF. CDR3 in DNA: TGTGCCAGCTCAGCAGCATTAGGAAATGAGCAGTTCTTC. Using reference TRBV18 and TRBJ2-1 for the parts outside the CDR3, the full variable domain is NAGVMQNPRHLVRRRGQEARLRCSPMKGHSHVYWYRQLPEEGLKFMVYLQKENIIDESGMPKERFSAEFPKEGPSILRIQQVVRGDSAAYFCASSAALGNEQFFGPGTRLTVL.

The chain joins TRBV27 to TRBJ2-1; TRBD1 aligns across 10 bases. The CDR3 has 16 amino acids. Germline V lookup: CDR1 MNHEY, CDR2 SMNVEV (reference sequence). V trimming: 4 bases; J trimming: 6 bases; junction bases outside the gene matches: 9. The CDR3 sequence: CASSSSPGQGFNEQFF. In DNA form, the CDR3 reads TGTGCCAGCAGTTCGTCACCGGGACAGGGGTTCAATGAGCAGTTCTTC.

This chain links TRBV5-8 with TRBJ1-4; possibly TRBD1 for D (5 bases). Germline CDR1 SGHTS, CDR2 YDEGEE. This CDR3 has 13 amino acids. Trimming shortened V by 0 bases and J by 8 bases, and 8 bases separated the two germline ends. In nucleotides, the CDR3 is TGTGCCAGCAGCTTGGTAGGGGTAGAAAAACTGTTTTTT. It translates to CASSLVGVEKLFF.

The V call is TRBV10-3, the J call TRBJ1-5, with a weak D call TRBD1 (5 bases). Between the trimmed V and J ends, which lost 4 bases and 4 bases, there was a span of 8 bases. The CDR3 runs to 13 residues. Germline V gene sequence: CDR1 ENHRY, CDR2 SYGVKD. CDR3 region: CAISGDGNQPQHF. CDR3 DNA sequence: TGTGCCATCAGTGGGGACGGAAATCAGCCCCAGCATTTT.

The chain links TRBV5-1 to TRBJ2-2; D call uncertain. The CDR3 is 13 amino acids. Germline V gene sequence: CDR1 SGHRS, CDR2 YFSETQ. With 4 bases removed from V and 1 base from J, the gap between germline ends came to 5 bases. CDR3 bases: TGCGCCAGCAGCCCCGAGAACACCGGGGAGCTGTTTTTT. This translates into CASSPENTGELFF.

V gene TRBV7-2 combines with J gene TRBJ1-2, with no clear D. The CDR3 extends over 13 amino acids. V was clipped by 1 base and J by 6 bases, with 9 bases between them. Germline V CDR1 and CDR2: SGHTA, FQGNSA. CDR3 protein: CASSLGGIDGYTF. In DNA, the CDR3 is TGTGCCAGCAGCTTAGGAGGGATCGATGGCTACACCTTC. Using reference TRBV7-2 and TRBJ1-2 for the parts outside the CDR3, the full variable domain is GAGVSQSPSNKVTEKGKDVELRCDPISGHTALYWYRQSLGQGLEFLIYFQGNSAPDKSGLPSDRFSAERTGGSVSTLTIQRTQQEDSAVYLCASSLGGIDGYTFGSGTRLTVV.